This T cell receptor (beta chain) was sequenced during a study of blood T cell repertoires in COVID-19 (dated by TCRdb to the early 2020s). Concerning the study at large: Samples from collaborators originated in the United States, Italy and Spain and spanned both the acute and convalescent phases of COVID-19. The material from the prospective study consisted of cDNA or gDNA derived from T cells, B-cell-depleted T cells, or PBMCs. The repertoires were made available in a free public database intended to serve as a resource for research on the immune response to SARS-CoV-2. The sample metadata nearly always contained a de-identified subject ID, COVID-19 status, age in years and sex. The samples were drawn from two sources: the first 160 participants of the ongoing ImmuneRACE study, and 1,000 to 1,500 subjects contributed by 6 global collaborators. Deeply sampled blood TCRbeta repertoires from subjects exposed to, actively infected with, or recovered from COVID-19 were included in the dataset. Where available, HLA class I and class II types were taken from metadata supplied by the sample provider and were not determined by assay-based typing. What the authors observed across the whole study: How much clinical and demographic metadata was included differed by source and by participant, and the metadata was provided uncurated.

Trimmed from V: 5 bases; trimmed from J: 8 bases; junction bases lacking a gene match: 7. The CDR3 runs 13 residues from the cysteine to the phenylalanine. The sequence is cut down to CDR3 DNA, 39 bases in frame from base 1. CDR1 LNHDA and CDR2 SQIVND are derived from the germline V gene (reference sequence). TCRbeta CDR3 regions were amplified from genomic DNA by means of the immunoSEQ Assay, a bias-controlled multiplex PCR. Regarding the original processing steps: The number of nucleated cells in each sample was estimated by amplification of reference gene primers within the assay. Sequence reads were collapsed and filtered to measure the absolute abundance of every unique TCRbeta CDR3 rearrangement. Productive Simpson clonality was computed per sample as the square root of Simpson's diversity index over productive rearrangements. The clones in this table, taken by TCRdb from immuneACCESS, are in-frame only. Not every clone is retained; where verified, under half of the shortfall comes from an unresolved V gene, and the cause of the rest is unknown. V and J calls and clone size are those listed in that table; D and trimming were worked out from the DNA. The sample profile shows approximately 210,000 clones; about 89% of them were found once. In total, the top ten clones hold around 4.8% of the sample.

This clone was observed a few times. The clone's antigen remains unknown. No base-level quality is on record; no much larger clone is a single base apart. The collaborating institutions used their own protocols to collect whole blood in K2EDTA tubes. Collaborator samples were shipped for TCRbeta analysis as frozen whole blood, isolated PBMCs, or DNA extracted from either sample type. The sample taken for sequencing was peripheral blood. The rearranged chain carries TRBV19 and TRBJ1-2; 8 central nucleotides agree with TRBD1. The receptor's source is a woman in her 40s with acute or convalescent COVID-19. CDR3 region: CASSPQGARGYTF. Here is the DNA: TGTGCCAGTAGTCCTCAGGGGGCGCGGGGCTACACCTTC.